These T cell receptor beta chains were read from a single sample in a study of shared clonotypes between healthy human individuals. Produced via immunoSEQ multiplex PCR; TCRdb's table is partial and in-frame only. The profile shows hundreds of thousands of clones, 73% of them singletons. The sequenced sample consisted of memory CD4+ T cells sorted from blood. The receptors were sampled from a woman in her thirties in good health. CDR3s include the opening cysteine and the closing phenylalanine or tryptophan. D genes are given only for firm matches. Size tells how often a clone was seen (once, few, many) or the class of an expanded clone, and some rows leave it out.

D gene,V gene,clone size,J gene,CDR3 DNA,CDR3 protein
TRBD2,TRBV2,NA,TRBJ2-5,TGTGCCAGCAGTGAAGCGCTTGGTAGCGGGACAGAGACCCAGTACTTC,CASSEALGSGTETQYF
NA,TRBV9,NA,TRBJ2-7,TGTGCCAGCAGCGTAGGCAGCGGGTGGCCCTACGAGCAGTACTTC,CASSVGSGWPYEQYF
TRBD1,TRBV7-9,few,TRBJ2-7,TGTGCCAGCGCCGACGCTGGGACAGGGAACTATGAGCAGTACTTC,CASADAGTGNYEQYF
NA,TRBV6-5,once,TRBJ2-7,TGTGCCAGCAGTTACCAGGGGCGTGGGGACTACGAGCAGTACTTC,CASSYQGRGDYEQYF
NA,TRBV27,NA,TRBJ1-2,TGTGCCAGCAGTGATCAGGGTTCGACTAACTATGGCTACACCTTC,CASSDQGSTNYGYTF
TRBD2,TRBV5-8,few,TRBJ2-2,TGTGCCAGCAGCTGGCGGGGGAGCGGGATAAAGGCCGGGGAGCTGTTTTTT,CASSWRGSGIKAGELFF
NA,TRBV2,NA,TRBJ1-2,TGTGCCAGTACTGACAGACGGGGCTATGGCTACACCTTC,CASTDRRGYGYTF
TRBD1,TRBV19,NA,TRBJ2-2,TGTGCCAGCGGACAGGGGGCGTTTACCGGGGAGCTGTTTTTT,CASGQGAFTGELFF
NA,TRBV5-1,NA,TRBJ2-3,TGCGCCAGCAGCTTCGCCCTTGGAGGGTACGACACAGATACGCAGTATTTT,CASSFALGGYDTDTQYF
TRBD2,TRBV4-1,once,TRBJ2-7,TGCGCCAGCAGCCAAGCCCCACTAGGGACTAGCGGATACGAGCAGTACTTC,CASSQAPLGTSGYEQYF
NA,TRBV5-8,NA,TRBJ2-2,TGTGCCTCCGGCCTCCGGAACACCGGGGAGCTGTTTTTT,CASGLRNTGELFF
NA,TRBV6-5,NA,TRBJ2-1,TGTGCCAGCAGAGAAATGGGGCGCAATGAGCAGTTCTTC,CASREMGRNEQFF
TRBD1,TRBV5-4,NA,TRBJ1-2,TGTGCCAGCAGCTGGGGGGACAGGGCGGGCTACACCTTC,CASSWGDRAGYTF
NA,TRBV5-4,NA,TRBJ2-5,TGTGCCAGCAGCTTGTCACTCCAGTACCAAGAGACCCAGTACTTC,CASSLSLQYQETQYF
NA,TRBV5-1,NA,TRBJ1-2,TGCGCCAGCAGCTTGGAGGGGTTAAGTGGCTACACCTTC,CASSLEGLSGYTF
TRBD2,TRBV7-2,NA,TRBJ2-3,TGTGCCAGCAGCTTAGTATTAGCGGGGACAGATACGCAGTATTTT,CASSLVLAGTDTQYF
NA,TRBV5-1,NA,TRBJ1-5,TGCGCCAGCAGCTTTGACAGGAATCAGCCCCAGCATTTT,CASSFDRNQPQHF
NA,TRBV7-9,NA,TRBJ2-7,TGTGCCAGCAGCTCCCGCGTATCCTACGAGCAGTACTTC,CASSSRVSYEQYF
NA,TRBV4-1,NA,TRBJ1-3,TGCGCCAGCAGCCACTACCGAACCGGGGACCTTTTAGCGGGGACCACCATATATTTT,CASSHYRTGDLLAGTTIYF
NA,TRBV11-2,NA,TRBJ2-7,TGTGCCAGCAGCTCCAAGGATTTTACCTACGAGCAGTACTTC,CASSSKDFTYEQYF
NA,TRBV5-1,few,TRBJ2-7,TGCGCCAGCAGCCCTGGGCAACCCTCAGCCTACGAGCAGTACTTC,CASSPGQPSAYEQYF
NA,TRBV5-1,NA,TRBJ1-4,TGCGCCAGCAGCTTGGAGGGCAGGGGCCATGAAAAACTGTTTTTT,CASSLEGRGHEKLFF
TRBD2,TRBV11-2,NA,TRBJ2-7,TGTGCCAGCAGCTCCCGGGGGGTCCAGCCGGCCGCCGAGCAGTACTTC,CASSSRGVQPAAEQYF
NA,TRBV29-1,NA,TRBJ2-1,TGCAGCGTTGAAGGGCTAAGCTCCTACAATGAGCAGTTCTTC,CSVEGLSSYNEQFF
NA,TRBV30,many,TRBJ2-5,TGTGCCTGGAGTAGGATTGGGGTGTCAGGAGAGACCCAGTACTTC,CAWSRIGVSGETQYF
TRBD1,TRBV19,NA,TRBJ2-2,TGTGCCAGTGAGACAGGGTACGCCGGGGAGCTGTTTTTT,CASETGYAGELFF
NA,TRBV5-1,NA,TRBJ2-5,TGCGCCAGCAGCTTAGCCTTAGCGGTCCAAGAGACCCAGTACTTC,CASSLALAVQETQYF
NA,TRBV19,once,TRBJ2-7,TGTGCCAGTAGTATATCCACTAACTCCTACGAGCAGTACTTC,CASSISTNSYEQYF
NA,TRBV7-8,NA,TRBJ2-2,TGTGCCAGCAGTCGCGGGAACACCGGGGAGCTGTTTTTT,CASSRGNTGELFF
TRBD2,TRBV27,NA,TRBJ2-1,TGTGCCAGCAGTTTGCGGGGGTTCAGCTCCTACAATGAGCAGTTCTTC,CASSLRGFSSYNEQFF
TRBD2,TRBV11-2,NA,TRBJ2-5,TGTGCCAGCAGCTTCCCAAGCGGGAGGGGCGGAGAGACCCAGTACTTC,CASSFPSGRGGETQYF
NA,TRBV6-1,NA,TRBJ1-4,TGTGCCAGCAGTGAATCCCCAGCCTGGGCAACTAATGAAAAACTGTTTTTT,CASSESPAWATNEKLFF
NA,TRBV11-2,once,TRBJ2-7,TGTGCCAGCAGCTTAGACGACTACGTCCGTTACGAGCAGTACTTC,CASSLDDYVRYEQYF
TRBD2,TRBV14,NA,TRBJ2-3,TGTGCCAGCAGCCTGATCGGCGGGAGGAGGTCAGATACGCAGTATTTT,CASSLIGGRRSDTQYF
NA,TRBV7-8,once,TRBJ1-2,TGTGCCAGCAGCTTAGTCAGAGGAGGCTATGGCTACACCTTC,CASSLVRGGYGYTF
NA,TRBV5-1,NA,TRBJ2-3,TGCGCCAGCAGCTTGGCCGCTCGCACAGATACGCAGTATTTT,CASSLAARTDTQYF
NA,TRBV6-5,many,TRBJ2-2,TGTGCCAGCAGCTTGGACGCGAACACCGGGGAGCTGTTTTTT,CASSLDANTGELFF
NA,TRBV28,NA,TRBJ1-2,TGTGCCAGCAGTGCTGGACCGGGGCCTAACTATGGCTACACCTTC,CASSAGPGPNYGYTF
TRBD1,TRBV7-2,NA,TRBJ1-5,TGTGCCAGCAGCCCGCAGACAGGGACCGATCAGCCCCAGCATTTT,CASSPQTGTDQPQHF
NA,TRBV6-4,NA,TRBJ2-3,TGTGCCAGCAGTGACGCAGGGTCCCCAGATACGCAGTATTTT,CASSDAGSPDTQYF
TRBD1,TRBV28,NA,TRBJ2-7,TGTGCCAGCAGCGACAGGGTTCTCTACGAGCAGTACTTC,CASSDRVLYEQYF
TRBD1,TRBV6-5,NA,TRBJ2-1,TGTGCCAGCAGGGGGTTGACAGGGGCTAGCGATGAGCAGTTCTTC,CASRGLTGASDEQFF
NA,TRBV27,NA,TRBJ1-6,TGTGCCAGCAGTCTCCGGTATAATGGCAATAATTCACCCCTCCACTTT,CASSLRYNGNNSPLHF
TRBD1,TRBV29-1,NA,TRBJ1-3,TGCAGCGTTGCGGGACAGGGAGCTGGAAACACCATATATTTT,CSVAGQGAGNTIYF
NA,TRBV14,NA,TRBJ2-3,TGTGCCAGCAGCCAAGCCGCGTTTGGAACAGATACGCAGTATTTT,CASSQAAFGTDTQYF
NA,TRBV5-1,NA,TRBJ2-5,TGCGCCAGCAGCTTGAGGTCAGAATTTTATGGAGAGACCCAGTACTTC,CASSLRSEFYGETQYF
NA,TRBV2,NA,TRBJ1-2,TGTGCCAGCAGTGCCGACAGTAACTATGGCTACACCTTC,CASSADSNYGYTF